This paragraph covers one TCR beta chain sequence. The antigen it binds to is not known. Base quality data are lacking; no much larger clone is found one base away. This sample was taken from a study of blood T cell repertoires in COVID-19 (dated by TCRdb to 2020 to 2022). Regarding the study in general: The collaborator samples originated in the United States, Italy and Spain and spanned the acute and convalescent phases of COVID-19. The dataset comprised deeply sampled blood TCRbeta repertoires from subjects exposed to, actively infected with, or recovered from COVID-19. The repertoires were released in a freely available public database meant as a resource for research on the immune response to SARS-CoV-2. HLA class I and class II types, where available, came from metadata supplied by the sample provider rather than from assay-based typing. The samples were drawn from the first 160 participants of the ongoing ImmuneRACE study and from 1,254 subjects provided by 6 global collaborators. A de-identified subject ID, COVID-19 status, age in years and sex were almost always included in the sample metadata. The material from the prospective study consisted of cDNA or gDNA derived from T cells, B-cell-depleted T cells, or PBMCs. General conclusions and limits of the study: How much clinical and demographic metadata was included differed by source and by participant, and the metadata was provided uncurated.

The collaborating institutions used their own protocols to collect whole blood in K2EDTA tubes. For TCRbeta analysis, collaborator samples were shipped as frozen whole blood, as isolated PBMCs, or as DNA extracted from either sample type. TCRbeta CDR3 regions were amplified from genomic DNA by means of the immunoSEQ Assay, a bias-controlled multiplex PCR. Per the source publication's procedure: Nucleated cell counts per sample were estimated from amplification of reference gene primers within the assay. To quantify the absolute abundance of each unique TCRbeta CDR3 rearrangement, sequence reads were collapsed and filtered. For each sample, productive Simpson clonality was calculated as the square root of Simpson's diversity index across productive rearrangements. Held by TCRdb, this immuneACCESS table contains in-frame sequences only and omits some clones. Under half of the omission traces to an unresolved V gene where checked; the cause of the rest is unknown. V, J and clone size reflect that table, while D and trimming were determined from the DNA. The sample records approximately 50,000 clones, 75% to 95% of which are singletons. About 6.5% of the sample is in the top ten clones.

Trimming costs V 7 bases and J 1 base, and their ends lie 11 bases apart. For CDR1 and CDR2, the germline V gene lists MDHEN and SYDVKM. From its cysteine to its phenylalanine, the CDR3 spans 14 amino acids. The only DNA kept is the CDR3, 42 bases in frame from the first base. The receptor's source is a man aged 50-60 years with active COVID-19. The chain is made from TRBV28 and TRBJ2-4; the D segment could be TRBD2, given 6 matching bases. Sequencing input: peripheral blood. The DNA sequence is as follows: TGTGCCAGCACACAAGGAGGGGCCAAAAACATTCAGTACTTC. The encoded protein is CASTQGGAKNIQYF. The entire variable domain, with the stretches around the CDR3 drawn from the reference TRBV28 and TRBJ2-4 proteins, is DVKVTQSSRYLVKRTGEKVFLECVQDMDHENMFWYRQDPGLGLRLIYFSYDVKMKEKGDIPEGYSVSREKKERFSLILESASTNQTSMYLCASTQGGAKNIQYFGAGTRLSVL.